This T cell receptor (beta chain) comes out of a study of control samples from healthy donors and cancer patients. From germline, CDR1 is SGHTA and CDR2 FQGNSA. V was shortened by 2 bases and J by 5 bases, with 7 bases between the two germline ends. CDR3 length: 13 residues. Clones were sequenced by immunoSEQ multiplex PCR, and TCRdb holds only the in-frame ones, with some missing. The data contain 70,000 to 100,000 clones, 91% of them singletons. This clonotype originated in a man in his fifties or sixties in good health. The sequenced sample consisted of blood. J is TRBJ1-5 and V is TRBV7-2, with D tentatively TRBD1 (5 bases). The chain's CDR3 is CASSLLRDQPQHF. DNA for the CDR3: TGTGCCAGCAGCTTACTCAGGGATCAGCCCCAGCATTTT.